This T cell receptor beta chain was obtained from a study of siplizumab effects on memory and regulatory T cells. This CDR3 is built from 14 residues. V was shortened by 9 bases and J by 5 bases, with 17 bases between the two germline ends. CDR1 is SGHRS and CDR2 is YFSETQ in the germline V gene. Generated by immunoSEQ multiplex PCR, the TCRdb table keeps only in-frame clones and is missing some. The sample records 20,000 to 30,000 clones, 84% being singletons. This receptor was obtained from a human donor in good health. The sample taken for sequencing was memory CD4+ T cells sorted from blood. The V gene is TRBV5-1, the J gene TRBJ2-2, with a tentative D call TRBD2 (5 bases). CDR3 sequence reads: CATRTGSDTGELFF. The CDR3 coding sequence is TGCGCCACCAGGACTGGGTCGGATACCGGGGAGCTGTTTTTT. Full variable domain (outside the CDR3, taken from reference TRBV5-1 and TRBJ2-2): KAGVTQTPRYLIKTRGQQVTLSCSPISGHRSVSWYQQTPGQGLQFLFEYFSETQRNKGNFPGRFSGRQFSNSRSEMNVSTLELGDSALYLCATRTGSDTGELFFGEGSRLTVL.